One and the same sample provided the 15 T cell receptor beta chains below, sequenced in a study of a mutant IDH1 vaccine in newly diagnosed glioma. Time point: week 11, during vaccination. Each vaccine dose was 300 ug of mutant IDH1 20-mer peptide, with topical imiquimod. Which antigens these TCRs recognize remains unknown. This table comes from immunoSEQ multiplex PCR, and its TCRdb copy is limited to in-frame clones, with some not included. The data hold roughly 70,000 clones, with approximately 84% observed a single time. This specimen consisted of PBMCs, obtained from a glioma patient whose treatment included an IDH1 peptide vaccine. The receptor source for this set is a woman aged 50 to 65 with glioma.

The table lists this clone with a few counts. The chain is built from TRBV5-1 and TRBJ1-1, with 8 bases fitting TRBD1. The CDR3 is 14 residues long. Germline CDR1 SGHRS, CDR2 YFSETQ. The junction had 4 bases not matched to a gene; V was cut back by 2 bases and J by 4 bases. The CDR3 reads CASSFFTGGTEAFF. The CDR3 DNA reads as TGCGCCAGCAGCTTTTTCACAGGGGGCACTGAAGCTTTCTTT.

This chain connects TRBV6-1 to TRBJ2-5, with D perhaps TRBD1 or TRBD2 (5 bases each). CDR3 length equals 14 residues. Germline V lookup: CDR1 MNHNS, CDR2 SASEGT. V was cut by 6 bases and J by 2 bases, with 13 bases left in between. CDR3 amino acids: CASRAPGRQETQYF. CDR3 in DNA: TGTGCCAGCAGGGCACCGGGACGGCAAGAGACCCAGTACTTC.

The V call is TRBV2, the J call TRBJ1-6, with D possibly TRBD1 on 6 matching bases. CDR1 and CDR2 (germline): SNHLY, FYNNEI. Trimming left V 6 bases short and J 10 bases short, with 22 bases between. This CDR3 has 16 residues. For the CDR3, the DNA is TGTGCCAGCAGCGGACAGTTAGGGACGGCGGGATCACCCCTCCACTTT. Amino acids: CASSGQLGTAGSPLHF.

This clone is labeled medium-sized (0.01 to 0.1%). V is TRBV27 and J is TRBJ1-2, with D uncertain. From germline, CDR1 is MNHEY and CDR2 SMNVEV (reference sequence). Trimming removed 0 bases from V and 0 bases from J, with 5 bases in between. The CDR3 covers 14 residues. The CDR3 coding sequence is TGTGCCAGCAGTTTATCTGGCCCTAACTATGGCTACACCTTC. It translates to CASSLSGPNYGYTF.

The chain links TRBV2 to TRBJ2-5, with TRBD2 as a possible D gene (5 bases). Between the trimmed V and J ends, which lost 6 bases and 0 bases, there was a span of 11 bases. This CDR3 has 14 residues. Germline-derived CDR1 and CDR2 are SNHLY and FYNNEI. The CDR3 reads CASSDGEYQETQYF. As DNA, the CDR3 is TGTGCCAGCAGCGACGGGGAATACCAAGAGACCCAGTACTTC.

The J gene is TRBJ2-7, the V gene TRBV6-5; D may be TRBD1 (6 bases). The V end lost 0 bases, the J end lost 4 bases, and 7 bases lay between the germline ends. The CDR3 runs to 13 residues. CDR1 MNHEY and CDR2 SVGAGI come from the germline V gene. The DNA for the CDR3 is TGTGCCAGCAGTTACTCGAGGGGGTACGAGCAGTACTTC. It encodes CASSYSRGYEQYF.

V is TRBV6-5 and J is TRBJ1-1; D not certain. Trimming pared 0 bases from V and 5 bases from J, leaving 4 bases between. This CDR3 contains 12 residues. The germline CDR1 and CDR2 sequences are MNHEY and SVGAGI. In nucleotides, the CDR3 is TGTGCCAGCAGTTACTCCCGGACTGAAGCTTTCTTT. Protein: CASSYSRTEAFF.

Of note for this clone: The junction departs from germline at one end; a sequencing error may be responsible. The chain employs TRBV14 and TRBJ2-1, with D maybe TRBD2 (6 bases). This CDR3 region has 12 residues. Germline V gene data show CDR1 as SGHDN and CDR2 as FVKESK. In DNA, the CDR3 is TGTGCCAGCAGCCAGTTCGGGGGAATTTATCTCTTC. Protein product: CASSQFGGIYLF.

The V and J genes are TRBV6-1 and TRBJ1-4; no definite D call. V was clipped by 3 bases and J by 0 bases, with 11 bases between them. From germline, CDR1 is MNHNS and CDR2 SASEGT. The CDR3 contains 16 residues. The CDR3 DNA reads as TGTGCCAGCAGTGACCAGCAACTTGCAACTAATGAAAAACTGTTTTTT. Translation gives CASSDQQLATNEKLFF.

V usage is TRBV19 and J usage is TRBJ2-3; tentatively, D is TRBD1 (6 bases). The length of the CDR3 is 14 residues. V lost 5 bases and J lost 6, with 15 bases in between. Germline V CDR1 and CDR2: LNHDA, SQIVND (reference sequence). The CDR3, as DNA: TGTGCCAGTAGTCTGCGGACAGTTCGGGATACGCAGTATTTT. Protein product: CASSLRTVRDTQYF.

The table lists this clone with a few counts. This chain joins TRBV6-1 and TRBJ1-5, with TRBD1 identical over 8 bases. Germline values: CDR1 MNHNS, CDR2 SASEGT. This CDR3 has 15 amino acids. Trimming removed 7 bases from V and 4 bases from J; junction bases left unmatched: 9. The CDR3, as DNA: TGTGCCAGCACTACGACAGGGGTTTTAAATCAGCCCCAGCATTTT. It codes for CASTTTGVLNQPQHF.

The CDR3: CASSLEAGPHSGNTIYF. The CDR3 DNA sequence: TGCGCCAGCAGCTTGGAGGCAGGACCCCACTCTGGAAACACCATATATTTT. The chain employs TRBV5-1 and TRBJ1-3; D is ambiguous. Germline CDR1 and CDR2: SGHRS and YFSETQ. Deletions cut 0 bases from V and 0 bases from J, with 13 bases between. CDR3 length equals 17 residues.

The rearrangement links TRBV30 to TRBJ2-2, with 8 bases lining up with TRBD1. Germline V gene sequence: CDR1 GTSNPN, CDR2 SVGIG (reference sequence). This CDR3 has 13 residues. V was pared by 5 bases and J by 3 bases, with 2 bases of the junction left unmatched. CDR3 sequence (DNA): TGTGCCTGGTCGACAGGGGACACCGGGGAGCTGTTTTTT. Protein: CAWSTGDTGELFF.

This clone qualifies as medium-sized (0.01 to 0.1%). The gene calls are TRBV10-3 and TRBJ1-2, with 8 bases identical to TRBD1. CDR3 size: 17 residues. The junction had 13 bases not matched to a gene; V was cut back by 7 bases and J by 0 bases. CDR1 is ENHRY, CDR2 SYGVKD, per germline. The CDR3 bases are TGTGCCATCAAGGGAGAGTTGGGGGACAGGACTAACTATGGCTACACCTTC. Its translation: CAIKGELGDRTNYGYTF.

The chain couples TRBV4-2 to TRBJ1-3; the match to TRBD1 covers 9 bases. V was clipped by 0 bases and J by 7 bases; unmatched bases: 1. The CDR3 runs to 14 residues. Germline V lookup: CDR1 LGHNA, CDR2 YNFKEQ. The CDR3 is CASSQETGGNTIYF. Here the CDR3 DNA reads TGTGCCAGCAGCCAAGAAACAGGGGGCAACACCATATATTTT.